Below, 17 T cell receptor beta chains from the same sample are listed, as sequenced in a study of blood T cell repertoires in COVID-19. Sequencing used immunoSEQ multiplex PCR; TCRdb keeps in-frame clones, though not all of them. This sample has some 150,000 clones, with 80% to 90% found just once. Sequencing was done on a sample of peripheral blood. The receptors here all came from a woman between 45 and 65 years old with acute or convalescent COVID-19.

The rearrangement uses TRBV5-1 and TRBJ2-7; 12 bases match TRBD1. This CDR3 is 16 amino acids long. The germline V gene has CDR1 SGHRS and CDR2 YFSETQ. The V segment lost 4 bases and the J segment 7 bases; nucleotides outside the gene matches: 12. CDR3 sequence: CASSPTPGQGAFEQYF. CDR3 nucleotide sequence: TGCGCCAGCAGCCCAACACCGGGACAGGGGGCGTTTGAGCAGTACTTC.

The V gene is TRBV21-1, the J gene TRBJ1-2. TRBV21-1 is listed as a pseudogene. CDR3 length: 17 amino acids. In nucleotides, the CDR3 is TGTGCCAGCAGCAAAGACGTACGGGGATCCAGTAACTATGGCTACACCTTC. Translation: CASSKDVRGSSNYGYTF.

CDR3 in amino acids: CASATGAFNQPQHF. DNA of the CDR3: TGTGCCAGCGCGACAGGAGCTTTCAATCAGCCCCAGCATTTT. V usage is TRBV19 and J usage is TRBJ1-5, with a tentative D call TRBD1 (6 bases). CDR3 length: 14 residues. V gave up 9 bases and J gave up 3 bases, with 15 bases separating them. The germline gives CDR1 LNHDA, CDR2 SQIVND (reference sequence).

Written as DNA, the CDR3 is TGTGCCAGCACTGGGGGACAGGGTCGAGGCTACACCTTC. Its protein product is CASTGGQGRGYTF. The gene calls are TRBV25-1 and TRBJ1-2, with 9 bases fitting TRBD1. CDR1 is MGHDK and CDR2 is SYGVNS in the germline V gene. The trim removed 7 bases at V and 8 bases at J, leaving 8 bases unmatched. The CDR3 sequence is 13 residues long.

The chain joins TRBV30 to TRBJ1-5; TRBD1 agrees at 7 bases. This CDR3 is 14 amino acids long. Trimming took 2 bases from V and 3 from J; bases not matched to a gene: 4. CDR1 GTSNPN and CDR2 SVGIG come from the germline V gene (reference sequence). The CDR3 sequence is CAWSTGQSNQPQHF. The CDR3 coding sequence is TGTGCCTGGAGTACGGGACAGTCCAATCAGCCCCAGCATTTT.

This clone showed up just a few times. Other DNA sequences in the sample encode the same CDR3. The chain joins TRBV9 to TRBJ1-2, with D possibly TRBD1 on 5 matching bases. V was cut by 0 bases and J by 2 bases, with 5 bases left in between. CDR1 SGDLS and CDR2 YYNGEE come from the germline V gene. The CDR3 has 13 amino acids. The CDR3 region has the DNA TGTGCCAGCAGCGTAGGACAGAACTATGGCTACACCTTC. It translates to CASSVGQNYGYTF. Complete variable domain (other parts from reference TRBV9 and TRBJ1-2): DSGVTQTPKHLITATGQRVTLRCSPRSGDLSVYWYQQSLDQGLQFLIQYYNGEERAKGNILERFSAQQFPDLHSELNLSSLELGDSALYFCASSVGQNYGYTFGSGTRLTVV.

J is TRBJ2-2 and V is TRBV23-1; 12 positions match TRBD2. TRBV23-1 belongs to the ORF category, with a function that is uncertain. The CDR3 has 19 residues. V gave up 3 bases and J gave up 5 bases; unmatched junction bases: 13. The CDR3 sequence is CASSHRPRLAGERTGELFF. CDR3 bases: TGCGCCAGCAGTCACCGGCCCCGACTAGCGGGAGAGCGAACCGGGGAGCTGTTTTTT.

The CDR3 DNA follows: TGTTCAACTAGCGGGGGCCGCTCCTACAATGAGCAGTTCTTC. This sequence encodes CSTSGGRSYNEQFF. This chain uses TRBV11-3 with TRBJ2-1; 11 bases map to TRBD2. CDR1 and CDR2 (germline): SGHNT, YENEEA. The length of the CDR3 is 14 residues.

The rearrangement links TRBV30 to TRBJ1-1; tentative D call: TRBD1 (6 bases). CDR3 length: 11 amino acids. V gave up 8 bases and J gave up 2 bases, with 9 bases separating them. Germline V gene data show CDR1 as GTSNPN and CDR2 as SVGIG (reference sequence). In DNA, the CDR3 is TGTGCCATGGACAGAAACACTGAAGCTTTCTTT. As protein: CAMDRNTEAFF.

This sequence joins TRBV4-1 and TRBJ1-4; 7 positions match TRBD1. The length of the CDR3 is 15 residues. With 5 bases clipped from V and 5 bases from J, the junction kept 8 bases outside the gene matches. CDR1 is MGHRA and CDR2 is YSYEKL in the germline V gene. In nucleotides, the CDR3 is TGCGCCAGCAGCTCCCTTGGACAGGAGAATGAAAAACTGTTTTTT. Translation: CASSSLGQENEKLFF.

The chain employs TRBV5-1 and TRBJ2-2; perhaps TRBD2 as D (6 bases). With 4 bases removed from V and 2 bases from J, the gap between germline ends came to 15 bases. Looked up from germline, CDR1 is SGHRS and CDR2 is YFSETQ. The CDR3 covers 16 residues. The CDR3 DNA is TGCGCCAGCAGCACCCGGCGGGGAGCCAACACCGGGGAGCTGTTTTTT. Translated, it gives CASSTRRGANTGELFF.

This chain links TRBV11-2 with TRBJ1-1; D uncertain. V lost 2 bases and J 5 bases, leaving 12 bases between the germline ends. The CDR3 loop spans 14 amino acids. Germline V gene lookup returns CDR1 SGHAT and CDR2 FQNNGV. The CDR3 nucleotides read TGTGCCAGCAGCTTATCCAGGTCGGGGACTGAAGCTTTCTTT. It codes for CASSLSRSGTEAFF.

This chain uses TRBV27 with TRBJ2-3, with a possible D match to TRBD2 (6 bases). The CDR3 length is 13 residues. The germline CDR1 and CDR2 sequences are MNHEY and SMNVEV (reference sequence). V gave up 3 bases and J gave up 14 bases, with 18 bases separating them. The CDR3 DNA sequence: TGTGCCAGCAGTTTGCCCCGGGACTTTCTGCTGTATTTT. Encoded protein: CASSLPRDFLLYF.

The rearrangement links TRBV30 to TRBJ2-7, with a possible D match to TRBD2 (5 bases). V gave up 3 bases and J gave up 5 bases, with 11 bases separating them. CDR1 GTSNPN and CDR2 SVGIG come from the germline V gene (reference sequence). There are 12 residues in the CDR3. In DNA form, the CDR3 reads TGTGCCTGGAGCGATGGAGGCCACGAGCAGTACTTC. This translates into CAWSDGGHEQYF.

V gene TRBV6-4 combines with J gene TRBJ2-1, with 8 bases matching TRBD2. Germline CDR1 MRHNA, CDR2 SNTAGT. V was pared by 0 bases and J by 6 bases, with 7 bases of the junction left unmatched. This CDR3 has 16 amino acids. DNA for the CDR3: TGTGCCAGCAGTGACTCTAAGGGACTAGGGCTCAATGAGCAGTTCTTC. As protein: CASSDSKGLGLNEQFF.

This chain joins TRBV4-3 and TRBJ2-1, with 11 bases matching TRBD2. Looked up from germline, CDR1 is LGHNA and CDR2 is YSLEER. The CDR3 is made up of 13 amino acids. V was clipped by 1 base and J by 15 bases; unmatched bases: 5. This CDR3 reads CASSQGLAGGLFF. CDR3 nucleotides: TGCGCCAGCAGCCAAGGCCTAGCGGGGGGCCTGTTCTTC.

The V gene is TRBV19, the J gene TRBJ2-3; 12 positions agree with TRBD2. Per germline, CDR1 LNHDA and CDR2 SQIVND (reference sequence). CDR3 length equals 16 residues. Trimming took 7 bases from V and 1 from J; bases not matched to a gene: 6. CDR3: CASKTSGSIRTDTQYF. The CDR3 nucleotides are TGTGCCAGTAAGACTAGCGGGAGTATCCGCACAGATACGCAGTATTTT.